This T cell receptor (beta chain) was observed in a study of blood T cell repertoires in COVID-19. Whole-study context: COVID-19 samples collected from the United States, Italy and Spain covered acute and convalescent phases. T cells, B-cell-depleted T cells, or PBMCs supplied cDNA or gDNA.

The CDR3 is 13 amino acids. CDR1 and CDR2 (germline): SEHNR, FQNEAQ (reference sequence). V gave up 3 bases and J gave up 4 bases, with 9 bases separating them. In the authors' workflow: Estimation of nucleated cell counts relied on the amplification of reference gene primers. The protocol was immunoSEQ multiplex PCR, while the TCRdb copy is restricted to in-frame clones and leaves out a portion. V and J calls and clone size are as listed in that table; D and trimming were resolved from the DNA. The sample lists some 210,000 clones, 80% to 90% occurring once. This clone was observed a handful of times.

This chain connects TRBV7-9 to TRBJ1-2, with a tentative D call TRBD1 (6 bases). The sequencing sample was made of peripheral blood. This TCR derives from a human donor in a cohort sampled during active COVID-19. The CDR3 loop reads CASSFGTFYGYTF. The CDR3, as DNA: TGTGCCAGCAGCTTTGGGACATTCTATGGCTACACCTTC.